What follows describes a single TCR beta chain. How the authors handled the data: Estimation of nucleated cell counts was performed using reference gene primer amplification. The protocol was immunoSEQ multiplex PCR, while the TCRdb copy is restricted to in-frame clones and leaves out a portion. The D gene and trimming were derived from the DNA, and the V and J assignments and clone size from that table. Here the sample spans 230,000 or so clones, approximately 84% being singletons. The sample comes from a study of blood T cell repertoires in COVID-19. Background on the study: Acute and convalescent COVID-19 samples came from the United States, Italy and Spain. The analysed material was cDNA or gDNA that came from T cells, B-cell-depleted T cells, or PBMCs.

The CDR3 is made up of 15 amino acids. Between the trimmed V and J ends, which lost 5 bases and 5 bases, there was a span of 17 bases. Germline V gene data show CDR1 as LNHDA and CDR2 as SQIVND (reference sequence). The gene calls are TRBV19 and TRBJ2-3, with a weak D call TRBD2 (7 bases). The source material was peripheral blood. This clonotype was obtained from a man in his forties or fifties with active or convalescent COVID-19. CDR3: CASSPRSGGLDTQYF. CDR3 bases: TGTGCCAGTAGTCCCCGGTCGGGGGGCTTAGATACGCAGTATTTT.